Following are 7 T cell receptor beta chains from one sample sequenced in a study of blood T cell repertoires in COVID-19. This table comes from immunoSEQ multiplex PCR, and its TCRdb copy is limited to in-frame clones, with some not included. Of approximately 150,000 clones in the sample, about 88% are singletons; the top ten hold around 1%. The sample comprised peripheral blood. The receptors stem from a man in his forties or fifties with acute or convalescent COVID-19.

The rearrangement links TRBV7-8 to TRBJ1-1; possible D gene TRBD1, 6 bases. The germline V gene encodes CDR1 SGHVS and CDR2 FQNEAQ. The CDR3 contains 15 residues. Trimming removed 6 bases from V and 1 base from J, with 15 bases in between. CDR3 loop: CASRETGGWNTEAFF. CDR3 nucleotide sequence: TGTGCCAGCAGGGAGACAGGAGGATGGAACACTGAAGCTTTCTTT. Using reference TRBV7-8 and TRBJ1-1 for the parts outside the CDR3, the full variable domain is GAGVSQSPRYKVAKRGQDVALRCDPISGHVSLFWYQQALGQGPEFLTYFQNEAQLDKSGLPSDRFFAERPEGSVSTLKIQRTQQEDSAVYLCASRETGGWNTEAFFGQGTRLTVV.

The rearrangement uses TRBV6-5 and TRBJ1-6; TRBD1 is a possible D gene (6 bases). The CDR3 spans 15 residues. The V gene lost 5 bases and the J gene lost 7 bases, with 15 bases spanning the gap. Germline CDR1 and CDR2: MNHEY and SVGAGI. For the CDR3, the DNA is TGTGCCAGCAGTACCCGGACAGAATACAATTCACCCCTCCACTTT. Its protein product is CASSTRTEYNSPLHF.

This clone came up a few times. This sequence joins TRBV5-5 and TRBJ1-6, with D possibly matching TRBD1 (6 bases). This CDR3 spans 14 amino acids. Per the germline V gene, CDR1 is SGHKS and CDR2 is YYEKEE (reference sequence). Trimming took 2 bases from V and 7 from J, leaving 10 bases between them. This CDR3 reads CASSLQGRNSPLHF. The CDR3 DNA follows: TGTGCCAGCAGCTTACAGGGTAGAAATTCACCCCTCCACTTT.

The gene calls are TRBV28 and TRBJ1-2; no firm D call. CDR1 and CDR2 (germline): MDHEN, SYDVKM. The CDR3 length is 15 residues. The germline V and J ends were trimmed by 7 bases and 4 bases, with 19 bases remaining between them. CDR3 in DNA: TGTGCCAGCAACCCTAATCCCTCATTTGGCTATGGCTACACCTTC. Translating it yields CASNPNPSFGYGYTF.

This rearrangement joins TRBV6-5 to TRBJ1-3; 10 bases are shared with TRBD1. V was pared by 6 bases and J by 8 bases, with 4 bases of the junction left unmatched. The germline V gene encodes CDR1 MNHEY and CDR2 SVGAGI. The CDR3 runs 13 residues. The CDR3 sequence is CASRLGQGDTIYF. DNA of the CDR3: TGTGCCAGCAGACTCGGACAGGGGGACACCATATATTTT.

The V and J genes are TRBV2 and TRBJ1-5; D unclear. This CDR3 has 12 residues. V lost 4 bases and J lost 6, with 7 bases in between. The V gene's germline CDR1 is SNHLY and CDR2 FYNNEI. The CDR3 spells CASSAESQPQHF. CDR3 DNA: TGTGCCAGCAGTGCGGAGTCTCAGCCCCAGCATTTT.

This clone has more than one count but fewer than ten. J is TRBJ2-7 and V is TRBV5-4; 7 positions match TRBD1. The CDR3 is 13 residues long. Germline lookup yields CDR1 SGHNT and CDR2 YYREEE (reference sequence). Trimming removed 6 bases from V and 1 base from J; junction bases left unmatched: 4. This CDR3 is CASTDRASYEQYF. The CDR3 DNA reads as TGTGCCAGCACTGACAGGGCTTCCTACGAGCAGTACTTC.